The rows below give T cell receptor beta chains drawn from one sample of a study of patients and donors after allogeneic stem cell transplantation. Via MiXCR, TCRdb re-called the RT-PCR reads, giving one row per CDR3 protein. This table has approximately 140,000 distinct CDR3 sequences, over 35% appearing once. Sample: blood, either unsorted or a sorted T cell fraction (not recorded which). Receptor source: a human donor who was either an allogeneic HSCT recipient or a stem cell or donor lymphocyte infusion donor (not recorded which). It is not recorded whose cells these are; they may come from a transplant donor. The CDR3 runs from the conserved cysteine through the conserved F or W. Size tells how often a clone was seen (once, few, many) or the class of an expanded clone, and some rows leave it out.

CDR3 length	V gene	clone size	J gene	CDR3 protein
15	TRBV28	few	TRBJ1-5	CASSLEGNGNQPQHF
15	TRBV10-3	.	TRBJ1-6	CAISERGPFNSPLHF
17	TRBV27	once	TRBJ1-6	CASSLYPGQVNNSPLHF
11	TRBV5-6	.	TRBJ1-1	CASGVETEAFF
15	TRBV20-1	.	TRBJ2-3	CSASQTQTSTDTQYF
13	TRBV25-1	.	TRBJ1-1	CASRWGGGTEAFF
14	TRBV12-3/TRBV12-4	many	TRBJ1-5	CASSLGQVNQPQHF
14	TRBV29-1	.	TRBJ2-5	CSVEGRTGGETQYF
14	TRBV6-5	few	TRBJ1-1	CASLPARRSTEAFF
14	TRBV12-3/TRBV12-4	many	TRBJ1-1	CASTKTGLNTEAFF
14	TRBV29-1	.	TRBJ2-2	CSVVRTGGTGELFF
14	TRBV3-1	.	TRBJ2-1	CASRKTSGYNEQFF
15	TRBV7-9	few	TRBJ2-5	CASSSGQEVRETQYF
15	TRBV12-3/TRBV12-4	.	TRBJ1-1	CASKLGAGGGSEAFF
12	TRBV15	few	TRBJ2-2	CATSAGGRELFF
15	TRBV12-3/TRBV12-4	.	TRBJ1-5	CASSPHWTEHQPQHF
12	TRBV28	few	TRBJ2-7	CASSYSRYEQYF
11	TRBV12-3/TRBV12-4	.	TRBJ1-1	CASRPGPGAFF
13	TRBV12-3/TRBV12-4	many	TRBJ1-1	CASSLTVNTEAFF
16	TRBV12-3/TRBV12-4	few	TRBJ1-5	CASSLEGGLHNQPQHF
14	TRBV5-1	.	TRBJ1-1	CASEDLQAGTEAFF
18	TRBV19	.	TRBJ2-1	CASSRLAGASSSYNEQFF
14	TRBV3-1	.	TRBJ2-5	CASSYRGYQETQYF
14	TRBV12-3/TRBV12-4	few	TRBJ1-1	CASSADGEGTEAFF
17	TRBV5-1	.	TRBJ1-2	CASSFGLLTRSNYGYTF
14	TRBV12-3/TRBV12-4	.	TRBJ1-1	CASRGTGMNTEAFF
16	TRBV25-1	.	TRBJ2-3	CASSASTSSSTDTQYF
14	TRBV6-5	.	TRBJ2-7	CASSYRVYPYEQYF
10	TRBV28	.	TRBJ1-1	CASSSGGAFF
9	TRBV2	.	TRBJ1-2	CASSGGYTF
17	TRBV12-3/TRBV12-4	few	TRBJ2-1	CASSDRAQRISYNEQFF
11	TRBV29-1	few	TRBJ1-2	CSVLGRYGYTF
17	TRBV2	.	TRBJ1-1	CASNRRGTAALNTEAFF
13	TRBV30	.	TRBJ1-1	CAWKWAGNTEAFF
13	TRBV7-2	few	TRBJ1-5	CASSLTRTAPVHF
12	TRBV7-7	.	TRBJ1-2	CASSLFNYGYTF
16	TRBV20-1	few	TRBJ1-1	CSARDWEEAQNTEAFF
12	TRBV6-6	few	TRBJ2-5	CASSYIAETQYF
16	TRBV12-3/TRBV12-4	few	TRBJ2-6	CASRGTGYSGANVLTF
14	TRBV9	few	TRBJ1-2	CASSVVSGRDGYTF
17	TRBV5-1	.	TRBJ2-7	CASSFFTSGSISYEQYF
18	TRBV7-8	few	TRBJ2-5	CASSLLRIRRLAEETQYF
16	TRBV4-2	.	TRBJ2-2	CASSQGRALEAGELFF
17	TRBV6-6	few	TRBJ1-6	CASTPGQGNTYNSPLHF
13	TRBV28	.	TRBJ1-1	CASKGSLNTEAFF
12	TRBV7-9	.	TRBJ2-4	CASSPPGHIQYF
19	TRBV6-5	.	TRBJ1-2	CASSYSVAGQPSPGYGYTF
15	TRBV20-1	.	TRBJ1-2	CSARPPGQGISGYTF
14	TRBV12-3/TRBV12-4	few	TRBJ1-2	CASSLTGAVYGYTF
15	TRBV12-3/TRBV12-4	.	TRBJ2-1	CASSSTGSYYNEQFF
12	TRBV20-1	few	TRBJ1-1	CSAGTDNTEAFF
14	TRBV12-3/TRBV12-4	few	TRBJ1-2	CASSLRQGGYGYTF
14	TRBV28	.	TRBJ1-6	CASSTDSNNSPLHF
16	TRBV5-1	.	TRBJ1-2	CASSLVGTGLFYGYTF
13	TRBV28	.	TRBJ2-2	CASGRGAGGELFF
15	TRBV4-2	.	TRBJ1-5	CASSQDWASNQPQHF
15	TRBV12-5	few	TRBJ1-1	CASYFYLGSEPEAFF
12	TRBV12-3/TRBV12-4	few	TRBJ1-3	CASSLSPVTIYF
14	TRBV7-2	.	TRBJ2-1	CASNGLAGGGEQFF
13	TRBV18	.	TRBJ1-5	CASSALPYQPQHF